A single sample gave rise to the 30 T cell receptor beta chains below, sequenced in a study of technical replicates of blood from a handful of donors. Sequencing was performed with immunoSEQ multiplex PCR; in TCRdb, only in-frame clones are kept and a portion is missing. The data hold more than 70,000 clones, with approximately 90% observed a single time. The specimen was T cells isolated from PBMCs. Source of these receptors: a human donor in good health.

V usage is TRBV7-9 and J usage is TRBJ2-1; no clear D gene. Looked up from germline, CDR1 is SEHNR and CDR2 is FQNEAQ (reference sequence). Trimming removed 5 bases from V and 7 bases from J, with 15 bases in between. The CDR3 is made up of 14 amino acids. The CDR3 DNA reads as TGTGCCAGCAGCCCTACGAACGTCGAGAATGAGCAGTTCTTC. It translates to CASSPTNVENEQFF.

This clone was counted a few times. The V gene is TRBV28, the J gene TRBJ1-1; 7 bases are a match to TRBD1. J lost 7 bases, V lost 6 bases, and 14 bases had no gene match. The CDR3 has 15 residues. The germline CDR1 and CDR2 sequences are MDHEN and SYDVKM. The CDR3, as DNA: TGTGCCAGCAGCCGAATTGACAGGGATGTTGGTGAAGCTTTCTTT. Translation: CASSRIDRDVGEAFF.

V gene TRBV7-8 combines with J gene TRBJ2-7; 7 positions match TRBD2. J lost 3 bases, V lost 0 bases, and 5 bases had no gene match. The CDR3 consists of 15 residues. Germline CDR1 is SGHVS and CDR2 is FQNEAQ. The CDR3 DNA is TGTGCCAGCAGCTTAGCCGGGACTACCATCTACGAGCAGTACTTC. Protein: CASSLAGTTIYEQYF.

V is TRBV5-1 and J is TRBJ2-2, with 8 bases aligning to TRBD2. V lost 4 bases to trimming and J lost 11 bases; unmatched junction nucleotides: 16. From germline, CDR1 is SGHRS and CDR2 YFSETQ. This CDR3 has 16 residues. The CDR3 bases are TGCGCCAGCAGCGGGGAACCGGGACTAGGAATCGAAGAGCTGTTTTTT. Translating it yields CASSGEPGLGIEELFF.

V is TRBV15 and J is TRBJ2-3, with a possible D match to TRBD2 (7 bases). The CDR3 is 16 amino acids. Trimming removed 5 bases from V and 4 bases from J, with 19 bases in between. Germline CDR1 reads LNHNV; CDR2 reads YYDKDF (reference sequence). CDR3 sequence (DNA): TGTGCCACCAGCGAACAACGGGGGGCCGGGTCAGATACGCAGTATTTT. Its protein product is CATSEQRGAGSDTQYF.

The V gene is TRBV5-1, the J gene TRBJ1-2; weak D call: TRBD1 (5 bases). V gave up 7 bases and J gave up 3 bases, with 22 bases separating them. The CDR3 extends over 16 amino acids. CDR1 and CDR2 (germline): SGHRS, YFSETQ. The CDR3 here is CASGPGSGLWDYGYTF. CDR3 nucleotide sequence: TGCGCCAGCGGACCAGGGTCTGGCCTCTGGGACTATGGCTACACCTTC.

The rearrangement joins TRBV7-8 to TRBJ1-1; 8 bases line up with TRBD1. The ends lost 3 bases at V and 11 bases at J; junction bases unmatched: 14. This CDR3 contains 15 residues. Germline V lookup: CDR1 SGHVS, CDR2 FQNEAQ. Here the CDR3 DNA reads TGTGCCAGCAGCTTTGGACAGGGCGACTTCAGGAGGGCTTTCTTT. As protein: CASSFGQGDFRRAFF.

The chain carries TRBV4-1 and TRBJ1-2, with TRBD1 identical over 8 bases. Germline V gene sequence: CDR1 MGHRA, CDR2 YSYEKL. The CDR3 loop spans 15 amino acids. The junction had 13 bases not matched to a gene; V was cut back by 5 bases and J by 8 bases. This CDR3 reads CASSTRTGSSFGYTF. CDR3 DNA: TGCGCCAGCAGCACCCGGACAGGGTCCTCGTTCGGCTACACCTTC.

This chain connects TRBV30 to TRBJ1-1, with D hard to call. With 1 base removed from V and 4 bases from J, the gap between germline ends came to 7 bases. This CDR3 contains 12 residues. Germline V gene sequence: CDR1 GTSNPN, CDR2 SVGIG (reference sequence). CDR3 DNA sequence: TGTGCCTGGAGTGGGTTCGGCACTGAAGCTTTCTTT. The encoded protein is CAWSGFGTEAFF.

This clone turned up a few times. The V and J genes are TRBV25-1 and TRBJ1-1; 7 bases match TRBD1. The germline V gene has CDR1 MGHDK and CDR2 SYGVNS. The J segment lost 3 bases and the V segment lost 7 bases, leaving 5 bases of the junction unmatched. The CDR3 totals 13 residues. DNA for the CDR3: TGTGCCAGCAACCCAGGGGGGCACACTGAAGCTTTCTTT. Translated, it gives CASNPGGHTEAFF.

The chain uses TRBV2 and TRBJ1-3; D possibly corresponds to TRBD1 (5 bases). Germline CDR1 and CDR2: SNHLY and FYNNEI. The CDR3 runs to 14 residues. Trimming pared 7 bases from V and 0 bases from J, leaving 10 bases between. The CDR3 sequence is CASTLDSSGNTIYF. DNA of the CDR3: TGTGCCAGCACCCTAGACAGCTCTGGAAACACCATATATTTT.

The chain employs TRBV7-6 and TRBJ2-7, with 9 bases that match TRBD2. Germline CDR1 reads SGHVS; CDR2 reads FNYEAQ. With 0 bases clipped from V and 4 bases from J, the junction kept 4 bases outside the gene matches. The CDR3 runs 15 residues. The CDR3 loop reads CASSLASSGEYEQYF. DNA of the CDR3: TGTGCCAGCAGCTTAGCGTCTAGCGGGGAGTACGAGCAGTACTTC.

This chain uses TRBV10-2 with TRBJ1-5; 7 bases map to TRBD1. The V gene end was trimmed by 6 bases and the J gene end by 6 bases; junction bases not matched to a gene: 5. Germline V CDR1 and CDR2: WSHSY, SAAADI. There are 13 residues in the CDR3. The CDR3 DNA reads TGCGCCAGCAGCTCGCAGGGGGGTCAGCCCCAGCATTTT. Its translation is CASSSQGGQPQHF.

The chain uses TRBV14 and TRBJ1-2, with 7 bases matching TRBD1. CDR3 size: 14 residues. In germline, CDR1 is SGHDN, CDR2 FVKESK. The J segment lost 8 bases and the V segment lost 2 bases, leaving 8 bases of the junction unmatched. The DNA of the CDR3 is TGTGCCAGCAGCCAACCCGACAGGGTAGGGGGCTACACCTTC. This translates into CASSQPDRVGGYTF. Full variable domain (missing parts from reference TRBV14 and TRBJ1-2): EAGVTQFPSHSVIEKGQTVTLRCDPISGHDNLYWYRRVMGKEIKFLLHFVKESKQDESGMPNNRFLAERTGGTYSTLKVQPAELEDSGVYFCASSQPDRVGGYTFGSGTRLTVV.

The genes are TRBV15 and TRBJ2-7; D may be TRBD1 (6 bases). V lost 5 bases and J lost 6, with 14 bases in between. The germline CDR1 and CDR2 sequences are LNHNV and YYDKDF (reference sequence). The CDR3 totals 13 residues. The chain's CDR3 is CATSGGQLSEQYF. The DNA of the CDR3 is TGTGCCACCAGCGGAGGACAGCTCAGCGAGCAGTACTTC.

This clone was recorded only once. This rearrangement joins TRBV10-3 to TRBJ2-6; 8 nucleotides line up with TRBD2. Germline CDR1 is ENHRY and CDR2 is SYGVKD. The V gene end was trimmed by 8 bases and the J gene end by 2 bases; junction bases not matched to a gene: 11. The CDR3 contains 17 residues. For the CDR3, the DNA is TGTGCCATCGGGACTGGCGGGAGGCTGGCTGGGGCCAACGTCCTGACTTTC. Its translation is CAIGTGGRLAGANVLTF.

The chain links TRBV28 to TRBJ2-7; D remains ambiguous. Germline V gives CDR1 MDHEN, CDR2 SYDVKM. Trimming removed 10 bases from V and 4 bases from J, with 11 bases in between. The CDR3 has 11 amino acids. This CDR3 reads CATDSSYEQYF. In DNA, the CDR3 is TGTGCCACCGACTCATCGTACGAGCAGTACTTC.

This chain joins TRBV4-1 and TRBJ2-1; 10 bases match TRBD2. This CDR3 region has 15 residues. Trimming cost V 1 base and J 6 bases; bases outside gene matches: 3. The V gene's germline CDR1 is MGHRA and CDR2 YSYEKL. CDR3 sequence (DNA): TGCGCCAGCAGCCAAGCTAGCGGGAGTTTCAATGAGCAGTTCTTC. Protein product: CASSQASGSFNEQFF.

The chain combines TRBV5-4 with TRBJ2-7; 16 nucleotides line up with TRBD2. Germline values: CDR1 SGHNT, CDR2 YYREEE (reference sequence). This CDR3 spans 15 amino acids. Trimming cost V 5 bases and J 6 bases; bases outside gene matches: 5. This chain's CDR3 is CASRTGLAGGPEQYF. The CDR3 region has the DNA TGTGCCAGCAGGACGGGACTAGCGGGAGGGCCCGAGCAGTACTTC. The variable domain in full, completed from reference TRBV5-4 and TRBJ2-7, reads ETGVTQSPTHLIKTRGQQVTLRCSSQSGHNTVSWYQQALGQGPQFIFQYYREEENGRGNFPPRFSGLQFPNYSSELNVNALELDDSALYLCASRTGLAGGPEQYFGPGTRLTVT.

The chain carries TRBV19 and TRBJ2-3; perhaps TRBD1 as D (6 bases). The V gene lost 6 bases and the J gene lost 3 bases, with 13 bases spanning the gap. Germline V lookup: CDR1 LNHDA, CDR2 SQIVND (reference sequence). The CDR3 covers 14 residues. The DNA of the CDR3 is TGTGCCAGTAGGTGGACAGCGGCTACAGATACGCAGTATTTT. As protein: CASRWTAATDTQYF.

The rearrangement joins TRBV7-9 to TRBJ2-5, with D maybe TRBD2 (5 bases). The V gene's germline CDR1 is SEHNR and CDR2 FQNEAQ (reference sequence). V was shortened by 1 base and J by 3 bases, with 12 bases between the two germline ends. CDR3 length: 15 residues. The CDR3 DNA reads as TGTGCCAGCAGCTTAGGAGGGCGGCAAGAAGAGACCCAGTACTTC. This encodes CASSLGGRQEETQYF.

The chain carries TRBV28 and TRBJ1-5; the D gene is possibly TRBD1 (5 bases). Germline V gene lookup returns CDR1 MDHEN and CDR2 SYDVKM. Between the trimmed V and J ends, which lost 2 bases and 5 bases, there was a span of 13 bases. The CDR3 totals 15 residues. CDR3 DNA sequence: TGTGCCAGCAGTTTAGCGGGGCCCTGGGATCAGCCCCAGCATTTT. Translation gives CASSLAGPWDQPQHF.

V usage is TRBV5-1 and J usage is TRBJ1-3; D not resolved. CDR3 size: 14 residues. In germline, CDR1 is SGHRS, CDR2 YFSETQ. V lost 5 bases to trimming and J lost 9 bases, with 18 bases between them. The CDR3 bases are TGCGCCAGCAGGATCACTTGGGAGGCTTTCACCATATATTTT. Its protein product is CASRITWEAFTIYF.

The chain links TRBV29-1 to TRBJ2-1, with a tentative D call TRBD1 (5 bases). The CDR3 sequence is 14 residues long. The V gene's germline CDR1 is SQVTM and CDR2 ANQGSEA. V gave up 2 bases and J gave up 0 bases, with 8 bases separating them. The DNA of the CDR3 is TGCAGCGTTGAAAAGGGGTACTCCTACAATGAGCAGTTCTTC. Its translation is CSVEKGYSYNEQFF.

The J gene is TRBJ2-3, the V gene TRBV4-1; 9 bases align to TRBD1. Germline CDR1 and CDR2: MGHRA and YSYEKL. After removal of 4 bases from V and 6 bases from J, the junction contained 2 bases not matched to a gene. CDR3 size: 13 residues. The CDR3 reads CASSLGQGDTQYF. In nucleotides, the CDR3 is TGCGCCAGCAGCCTTGGACAGGGGGATACGCAGTATTTT.

The gene calls are TRBV7-9 and TRBJ1-1; D is uncertain. V shed 2 bases and J shed 1 base, with 14 bases lying between them. Germline CDR1 SEHNR, CDR2 FQNEAQ (reference sequence). The CDR3 sequence is 16 residues long. The CDR3 is CASSLWGTGTNTEAFF. The CDR3 DNA follows: TGTGCCAGCAGCTTATGGGGTACGGGAACGAACACTGAAGCTTTCTTT.

V gene TRBV27 combines with J gene TRBJ1-2, with 7 bases matching TRBD1. The trim removed 4 bases at V and 2 bases at J, leaving 1 base unmatched. CDR1 MNHEY and CDR2 SMNVEV come from the germline V gene (reference sequence). The CDR3 spans 13 residues. The chain's CDR3 is CASSWGQNYGYTF. The CDR3 coding sequence is TGTGCCAGCAGTTGGGGACAGAACTATGGCTACACCTTC.

The CDR3, as DNA: TGCGCCAGCAGTGACGGCACAGATACGCAGTATTTT. Translating it yields CASSDGTDTQYF. The V and J genes are TRBV10-1 and TRBJ2-3, with no clear D. Per the germline V gene, CDR1 is WNHNN and CDR2 is SYGVQD (reference sequence). V lost 3 bases and J lost 1, with 2 bases in between. This CDR3 contains 12 residues.

J is TRBJ2-7 and V is TRBV6-6; D is perhaps TRBD1 (5 bases). This CDR3 region has 12 residues. With 3 bases removed from V and 12 bases from J, the gap between germline ends came to 15 bases. The V gene's germline CDR1 is MNHNY and CDR2 SVGAGI (reference sequence). As DNA, the CDR3 is TGTGCCAGCAGTTATTCTCAGGACACGACGTACTTC. Translation gives CASSYSQDTTYF.

The genes are TRBV11-2 and TRBJ1-6; a weak D match, TRBD1 (5 bases). Looked up from germline, CDR1 is SGHAT and CDR2 is FQNNGV. V dropped 5 bases and J dropped 4 bases, with 15 bases sitting between them. This CDR3 is built from 16 residues. DNA for the CDR3: TGTGCCAGCAGCGACACCCGGGCAGGGTATAATTCACCCCTCCACTTT. This translates into CASSDTRAGYNSPLHF.